The clone carrying this TCR beta chain has a count of ten or more. Antigen: not known. The record originates from a study of read filtering for tumor transcriptome and immune sequencing. Findings and limits, study-wide: Dropping single-read clonotypes raised IR-seq and RNA-seq shared-clonotype correlation. RNA-seq captured clonotypes less deeply and reliably than IR-seq.

Germline V gene data show CDR1 as SGHRS and CDR2 as YFSETQ. This CDR3 spans 13 amino acids. V was clipped by 0 bases and J by 5 bases, with 6 bases between them. This library used roughly 370 ng RNA and molecular barcoded adaptors spanning alpha/delta and beta/gamma chains. TCRdb independently ran MiXCR on the reads; one entry per CDR3 protein. The sample records more than 100,000 distinct CDR3 sequences, about an eighth being singletons. Sequenced: a population of CD138-negative cells sorted from bone marrow. The source is a donor at least 40 years old with multiple myeloma. The rearrangement joins TRBV5-1 to TRBJ1-5, with D uncertain. CDR3 bases: TGCGCCAGCAGCTTGGATTCGGATCAGCCCCAGCATTTT. This encodes CASSLDSDQPQHF.